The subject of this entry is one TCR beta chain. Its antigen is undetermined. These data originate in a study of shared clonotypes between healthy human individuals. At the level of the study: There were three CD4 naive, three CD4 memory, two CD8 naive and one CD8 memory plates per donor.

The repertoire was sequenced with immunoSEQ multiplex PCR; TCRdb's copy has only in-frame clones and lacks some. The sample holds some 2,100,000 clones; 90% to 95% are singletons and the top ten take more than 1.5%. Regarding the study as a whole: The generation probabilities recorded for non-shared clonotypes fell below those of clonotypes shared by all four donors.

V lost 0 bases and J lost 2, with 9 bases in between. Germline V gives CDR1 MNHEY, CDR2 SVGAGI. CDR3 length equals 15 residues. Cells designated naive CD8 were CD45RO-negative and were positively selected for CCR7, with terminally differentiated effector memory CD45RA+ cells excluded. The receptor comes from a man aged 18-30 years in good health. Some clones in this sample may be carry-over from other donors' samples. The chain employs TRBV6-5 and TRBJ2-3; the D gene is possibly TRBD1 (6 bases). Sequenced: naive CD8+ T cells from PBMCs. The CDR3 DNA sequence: TGTGCCAGCAGTTACTCGAACAGGGACACAGATACGCAGTATTTT. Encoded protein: CASSYSNRDTDTQYF.